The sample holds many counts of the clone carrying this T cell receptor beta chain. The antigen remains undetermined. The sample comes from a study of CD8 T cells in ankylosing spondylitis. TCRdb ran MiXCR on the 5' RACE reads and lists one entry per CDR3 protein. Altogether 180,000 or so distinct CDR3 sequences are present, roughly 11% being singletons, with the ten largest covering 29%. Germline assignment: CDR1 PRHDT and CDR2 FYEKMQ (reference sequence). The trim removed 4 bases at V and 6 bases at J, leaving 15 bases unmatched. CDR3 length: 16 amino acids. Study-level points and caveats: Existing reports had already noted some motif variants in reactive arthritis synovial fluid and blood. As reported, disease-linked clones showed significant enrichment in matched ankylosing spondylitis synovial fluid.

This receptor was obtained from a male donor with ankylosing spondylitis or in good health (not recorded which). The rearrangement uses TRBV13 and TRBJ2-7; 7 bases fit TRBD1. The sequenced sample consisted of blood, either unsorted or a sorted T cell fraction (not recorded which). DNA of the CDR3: TGTGCCAGCAGCTCCCGGCCGACCGGGACAGTTCGCGAGCAGTACTTC. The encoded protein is CASSSRPTGTVREQYF.